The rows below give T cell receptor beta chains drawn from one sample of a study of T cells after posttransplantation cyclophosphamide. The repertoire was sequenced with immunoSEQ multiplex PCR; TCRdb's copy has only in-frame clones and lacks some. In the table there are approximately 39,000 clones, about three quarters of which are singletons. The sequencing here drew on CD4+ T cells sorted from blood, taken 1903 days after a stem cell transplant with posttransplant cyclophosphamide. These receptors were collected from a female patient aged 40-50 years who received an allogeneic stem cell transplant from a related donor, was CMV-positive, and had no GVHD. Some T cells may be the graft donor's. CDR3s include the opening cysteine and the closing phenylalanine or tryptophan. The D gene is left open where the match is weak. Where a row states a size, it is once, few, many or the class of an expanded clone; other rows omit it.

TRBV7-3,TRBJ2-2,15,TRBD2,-,TGTGCCAGCAGCTTATTGCGGGGGGGCACCGGGGAGCTGTTTTTT,CASSLLRGGTGELFF
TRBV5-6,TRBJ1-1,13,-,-,TGTGCCAGCAGCACCCCGCCAGGATCGGGGGCTTTCTTT,CASSTPPGSGAFF
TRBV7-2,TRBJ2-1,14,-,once,TGTGCCAGCAGCCATATTCAGCGGTACAATGAGCAGTTCTTC,CASSHIQRYNEQFF
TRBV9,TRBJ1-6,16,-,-,TGTGCCAGCAGCGCTGATCCGGGACACTATAATTCACCCCTCCACTTT,CASSADPGHYNSPLHF
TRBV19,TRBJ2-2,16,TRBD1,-,TGTGCCAGTAGTATTGGATCAGGGGGCGCCCCCGGGGAGCTGTTTTTT,CASSIGSGGAPGELFF
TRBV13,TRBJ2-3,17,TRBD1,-,TGTGCCAGCAGCCCGTCCCAGGGGGCGCGAAGAGCAGATACGCAGTATTTT,CASSPSQGARRADTQYF
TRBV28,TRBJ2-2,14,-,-,TGTGCCAGTTCCGAGGGCCTGGGCACCGGGGAGCTGTTTTTT,CASSEGLGTGELFF
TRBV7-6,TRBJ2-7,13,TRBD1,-,TGTGCCAGCAGTCGTGGACAGGGCTACGAGCAGTACTTC,CASSRGQGYEQYF
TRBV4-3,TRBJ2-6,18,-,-,TGCGCCAGCAGCCAAGATCAGGGCCTTACCTCTGGGGCCAACGTCCTGACTTTC,CASSQDQGLTSGANVLTF
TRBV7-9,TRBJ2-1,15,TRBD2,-,TGTGCCAGCAGCTTATTAGCGGGGTCCTACAATGAGCAGTTCTTC,CASSLLAGSYNEQFF
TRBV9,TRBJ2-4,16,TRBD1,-,TGTGCCAGCAGCGCTGGGACAGCGTCAGCCAAAAACATTCAGTACTTC,CASSAGTASAKNIQYF
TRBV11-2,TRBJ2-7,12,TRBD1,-,TGTGCCAGCAGCTGGGACAGGGGCGAGCAGTACTTC,CASSWDRGEQYF
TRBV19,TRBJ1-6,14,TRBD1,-,TGTGCCAGTAGTCCCCGGGACAGGAATTCACCCCTCCACTTT,CASSPRDRNSPLHF
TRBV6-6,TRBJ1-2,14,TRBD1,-,TGTGCCAGCAGTTACGAACAGGGGGCCTATGGCTACACCTTC,CASSYEQGAYGYTF
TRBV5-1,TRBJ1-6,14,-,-,TGCGCCAGCAGCCGGGACATCTATAATTCACCCCTCCACTTT,CASSRDIYNSPLHF
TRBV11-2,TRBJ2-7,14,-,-,TGTGCCAGCAGCTCCCTACGTAACCCCTACGAGCAGTACTTC,CASSSLRNPYEQYF
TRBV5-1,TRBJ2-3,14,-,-,TGCGCCAGCAGGCTAGCTTCGTCCACAGATACGCAGTATTTT,CASRLASSTDTQYF
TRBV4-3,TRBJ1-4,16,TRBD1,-,TGCGCCAGCGGCCGGGACAGGGGGTATGCTCGGAGAAAACTGTTTTTT,CASGRDRGYARRKLFF
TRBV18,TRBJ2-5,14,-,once,TGTGCCAGCTCAGCAAACAGGGTTGGCGAGACCCAGTACTTC,CASSANRVGETQYF
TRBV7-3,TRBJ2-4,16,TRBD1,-,TGTGCCAGCAGCAGGACAGGGCCTCAAAGCCAAAACATTCAGTACTTC,CASSRTGPQSQNIQYF
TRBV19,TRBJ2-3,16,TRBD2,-,TGTGCCAGTAGTGAATGGACTAGCGGACGGGCAGATACGCAGTATTTT,CASSEWTSGRADTQYF
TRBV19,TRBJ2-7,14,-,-,TGTGCCACCCGACCTCGGGACACCGCCTACGAGCAGTACTTC,CATRPRDTAYEQYF
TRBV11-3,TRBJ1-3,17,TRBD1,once,TGTGCCAGCAGCTTATACTTGGCAGGGGGCTCTGGAAACACCATATATTTT,CASSLYLAGGSGNTIYF
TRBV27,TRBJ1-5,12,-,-,TGTGCCAGCGGACATGGGTACCGGCCCCAGCATTTT,CASGHGYRPQHF
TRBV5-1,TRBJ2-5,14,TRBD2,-,TGCGCCAGCAGCCAGGGACTAGGGCAAGAGACCCAGTACTTC,CASSQGLGQETQYF
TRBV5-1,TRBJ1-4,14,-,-,TGCGCCAGCAGCTTGGGAGGATTTGGGGAAAAACTGTTTTTT,CASSLGGFGEKLFF
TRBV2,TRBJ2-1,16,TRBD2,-,TGTGCCAGCCCAGCCCCCGGGCGACTAGCTAGGAATGAGCAGTTCTTC,CASPAPGRLARNEQFF
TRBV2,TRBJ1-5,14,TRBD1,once,TGTGCCAGCAGTAGGACAGGGAAAGCTCAGCCCCAGCATTTT,CASSRTGKAQPQHF